The 15 T cell receptor beta chains below were found in one sample sequenced in a study of identical twins. TCRdb reprocessed the 5' RACE reads via MiXCR and lists one record per CDR3 protein. Seen here are about 520,000 distinct CDR3 sequences, about 20% observed once, and the top ten hold approximately 0.95%. The same specimen was also included in a second study, on T cells expressing NK-cell markers.

Sequencing was performed on CD4+ T cells sorted from blood. The receptors stem from a woman aged 18-30 years in good health.

This sequence joins TRBV12-3 or TRBV12-4 and TRBJ2-7; TRBD1 agrees at 9 bases. J lost 2 bases, V lost 2 bases, and 1 base had no gene match. There are 14 residues in the CDR3. The CDR3 region has the DNA TGTGCCAGCAGTTTATACAGGGGGCCCTACGAGCAGTACTTC. Protein sequence: CASSLYRGPYEQYF.

The chain has TRBV29-1 and TRBJ1-1; D gene uncertain. The ends were cut back, 7 bases at V and 1 base at J, with 16 bases in the middle. The germline V gene encodes CDR1 SQVTM and CDR2 ANQGSEA. The CDR3 covers 14 residues. This CDR3 reads CSARWGAGNTEAFF. The CDR3 DNA sequence: TGCAGCGCTCGCTGGGGTGCAGGGAACACTGAAGCTTTCTTT.

There are a few counts of this clonotype. J is TRBJ2-5 and V is TRBV6-2 or TRBV6-3, with D uncertain. The CDR3 contains 17 residues. CDR1 MNHEY and CDR2 SVGEGT come from the germline V gene. V shed 0 bases and J shed 0 bases, with 14 bases lying between them. The CDR3 DNA is TGTGCCAGCAGTTACTCAAGATATCCGGCGTACCAAGAGACCCAGTACTTC. This gives the protein CASSYSRYPAYQETQYF.

The sample holds a few counts of this clonotype. The chain links TRBV6-2 or TRBV6-3 to TRBJ1-2; D unclear. Germline V lookup: CDR1 MNHEY, CDR2 SVGEGT. The V gene lost 6 bases and the J gene lost 7 bases, with 9 bases spanning the gap. This CDR3 is 11 amino acids long. The CDR3 spells CASRLAAGYTF. DNA of the CDR3: TGTGCCAGCAGACTCGCGGCTGGCTACACCTTC.

The chain uses TRBV12-3 or TRBV12-4 and TRBJ2-6; the D is unclear. Deletions cut 3 bases from V and 0 bases from J, with 9 bases between. The CDR3 consists of 16 residues. CDR3 in DNA: TGTGCCAGCAGTTTCGTTCTGGACTCTGGGGCCAACGTCCTGACTTTC. Translating gives CASSFVLDSGANVLTF.

The V gene is TRBV4-2, the J gene TRBJ2-7; D is possibly TRBD2 (6 bases). This CDR3 has 14 amino acids. Trimming removed 9 bases at V and 3 bases at J, with 18 bases between. The germline V gene encodes CDR1 LGHNA and CDR2 YNFKEQ. The CDR3, as DNA: TGTGCCAGGGGACTCCGGGGTCTACTCTACGAGCAGTACTTC. Its protein is CARGLRGLLYEQYF.

In its sample, this clonotype was seen a few times. The rearrangement links TRBV7-2 to TRBJ2-7, with 8 bases identical to TRBD2. Germline loops: CDR1 SGHTA, CDR2 FQGNSA. Trimming took 5 bases from V and 7 from J; bases not matched to a gene: 13. This CDR3 comprises 15 residues. CDR3 amino acids: CASSAQGTSGLEQYF. The CDR3 DNA reads as TGTGCCAGCAGCGCCCAAGGAACTAGCGGTCTTGAGCAGTACTTC.

This clonotype was detected only a few times. DNA of the CDR3: TGTGCCATGGGGAGCGGGGAGCTGTTTTTT. Protein product: CAMGSGELFF. This rearrangement joins TRBV30 to TRBJ2-2; D is possibly TRBD2 (5 bases). V shed 8 bases and J shed 7 bases, with 8 bases lying between them. The CDR3 consists of 10 residues. Germline CDR1 is GTSNPN and CDR2 is SVGIG (reference sequence).

The V and J genes are TRBV5-4 and TRBJ2-1, with D maybe TRBD1 (6 bases). V was cut by 5 bases and J by 13 bases, with 19 bases left in between. This CDR3 is built from 13 residues. Germline V CDR1 and CDR2: SGHNT, YYREEE (reference sequence). The CDR3 DNA is TGTGCCAGCAGTCGGGGAAGGACAGCCCTTCAGTTCTTC. The encoded protein is CASSRGRTALQFF.

This rearrangement joins TRBV3-1 to TRBJ2-1, with D perhaps given as TRBD1 or TRBD2 (5 bases each). Trimming stripped 4 bases from V and 10 bases from J, with 20 bases between. The length of the CDR3 is 15 residues. CDR1 LGHDT and CDR2 YNNKEL come from the germline V gene (reference sequence). In DNA, the CDR3 is TGTGCCAGCAGCCGTCTCCGGGACCCGGCAGCGGAGCAGTTCTTC. It specifies CASSRLRDPAAEQFF.

The chain employs TRBV12-3 or TRBV12-4 and TRBJ2-2; 11 bases align to TRBD2. The CDR3 totals 15 residues. Losses at the gene ends were 7 bases for V and 5 bases for J; bases not matched to a gene: 6. The CDR3 loop is CASTPGTSGTGELFF. CDR3 DNA sequence: TGTGCCAGCACCCCCGGGACTAGCGGTACCGGGGAGCTGTTTTTT.

The chain links TRBV6-1 to TRBJ2-1; D gene uncertain. V shed 5 bases and J shed 0 bases, with 11 bases lying between them. The CDR3 has 15 amino acids. Germline V gene sequence: CDR1 MNHNS, CDR2 SASEGT. The DNA for the CDR3 is TGTGCCAGCAGTCGTGTCCTTCTCTCCTACAATGAGCAGTTCTTC. This encodes CASSRVLLSYNEQFF.

This clonotype has just a few counts. The chain recombines TRBV12-3 or TRBV12-4 with TRBJ2-7, with D possibly being TRBD1 or TRBD2 (7 bases each). This CDR3 is built from 15 residues. V lost 6 bases and J 2 bases, leaving 17 bases between the germline ends. The CDR3 reads CASSRGTIVTYEQYF. For the CDR3, the DNA is TGTGCCAGCAGCAGGGGGACTATCGTAACCTACGAGCAGTACTTC.

The sample holds many counts of this clonotype. The J gene is TRBJ1-1, the V gene TRBV12-3 or TRBV12-4; D is unclear. The CDR3 is 12 amino acids. Trimming shortened V by 4 bases and J by 1 base, and 4 bases separated the two germline ends. The CDR3 nucleotides read TGTGCCAGCAGTTACCAGAACACTGAAGCTTTCTTT. Translating gives CASSYQNTEAFF.

The sample holds a few counts of this clonotype. The rearrangement links TRBV20-1 to TRBJ2-1; D is ambiguous. The germline V gene encodes CDR1 DFQATT and CDR2 SNEGSKA (reference sequence). The CDR3 consists of 13 residues. Trimming shortened V by 2 bases and J by 7 bases, and 12 bases separated the two germline ends. CDR3 DNA: TGCAGTGCTAGACTAGGTGGTATAAATGAGCAGTTCTTC. The encoded protein is CSARLGGINEQFF.